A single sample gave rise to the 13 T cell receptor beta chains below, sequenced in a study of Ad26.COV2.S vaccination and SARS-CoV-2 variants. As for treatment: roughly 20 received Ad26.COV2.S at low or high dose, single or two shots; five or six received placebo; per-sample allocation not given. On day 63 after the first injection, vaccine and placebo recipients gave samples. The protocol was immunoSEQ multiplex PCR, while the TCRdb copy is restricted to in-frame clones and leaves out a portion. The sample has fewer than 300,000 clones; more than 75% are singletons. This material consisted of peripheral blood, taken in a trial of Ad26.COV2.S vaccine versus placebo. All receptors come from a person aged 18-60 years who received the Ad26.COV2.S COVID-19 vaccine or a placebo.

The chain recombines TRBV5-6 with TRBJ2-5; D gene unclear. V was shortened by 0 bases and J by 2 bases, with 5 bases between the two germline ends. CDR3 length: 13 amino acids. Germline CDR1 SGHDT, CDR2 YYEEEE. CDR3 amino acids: CASSLDLQETQYF. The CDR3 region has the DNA TGTGCCAGCAGCTTGGATCTACAAGAGACCCAGTACTTC. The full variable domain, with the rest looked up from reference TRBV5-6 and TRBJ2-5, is DAGVTQSPTHLIKTRGQQVTLRCSPKSGHDTVSWYQQALGQGPQFIFQYYEEEERQRGNFPDRFSGHQFPNYSSELNVNALLLGDSALYLCASSLDLQETQYFGPGTRLLVL.

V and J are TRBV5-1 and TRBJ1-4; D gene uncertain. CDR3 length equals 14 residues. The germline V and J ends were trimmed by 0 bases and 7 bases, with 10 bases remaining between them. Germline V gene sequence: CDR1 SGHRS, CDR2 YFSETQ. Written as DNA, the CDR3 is TGCGCCAGCAGCTTGGAGGGAAGTGGTGAAAAACTGTTTTTT. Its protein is CASSLEGSGEKLFF.

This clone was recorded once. This CDR3 is CASSSDPLGRDEQFF. In DNA, the CDR3 is TGCGCCAGCAGCTCAGACCCTCTGGGGAGGGATGAGCAGTTCTTC. The chain links TRBV5-1 to TRBJ2-1; 7 bases agree with TRBD2. The CDR3 is 15 amino acids. Per germline, CDR1 SGHRS and CDR2 YFSETQ. The V and J ends lost 3 bases and 8 bases, in that order; junction bases with no gene match: 11.

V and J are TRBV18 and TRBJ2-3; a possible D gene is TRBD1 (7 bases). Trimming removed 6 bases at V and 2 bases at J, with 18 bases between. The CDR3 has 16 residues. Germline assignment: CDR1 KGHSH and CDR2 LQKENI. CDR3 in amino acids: CASSEGQLGNTDTQYF. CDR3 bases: TGTGCCAGCTCGGAGGGACAGCTGGGAAACACAGATACGCAGTATTTT.

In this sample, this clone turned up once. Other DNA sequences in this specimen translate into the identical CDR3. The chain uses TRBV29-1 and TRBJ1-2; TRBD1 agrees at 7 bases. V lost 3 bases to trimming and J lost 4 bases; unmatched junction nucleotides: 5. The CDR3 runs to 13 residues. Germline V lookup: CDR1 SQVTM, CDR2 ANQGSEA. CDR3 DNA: TGCAGCGTTGAGAGGGGGCAGGGCTATGGCTACACCTTC. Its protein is CSVERGQGYGYTF.

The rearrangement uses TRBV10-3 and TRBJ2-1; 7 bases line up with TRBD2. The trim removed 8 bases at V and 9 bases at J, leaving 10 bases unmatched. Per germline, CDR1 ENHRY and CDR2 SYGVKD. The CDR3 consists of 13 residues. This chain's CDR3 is CAILEAGAGEQFF. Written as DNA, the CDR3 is TGTGCCATCCTTGAGGCGGGAGCGGGTGAGCAGTTCTTC.

The CDR3 nucleotides read TGTGCCATCAGTGAGTCGACGGGCACTGAAGCTTTCTTT. Residues: CAISESTGTEAFF. This chain uses TRBV10-3 with TRBJ1-1; D call uncertain. The CDR3 has 13 residues. Per the germline V gene, CDR1 is ENHRY and CDR2 is SYGVKD. Between the trimmed V and J ends, which lost 0 bases and 4 bases, there was a span of 6 bases.

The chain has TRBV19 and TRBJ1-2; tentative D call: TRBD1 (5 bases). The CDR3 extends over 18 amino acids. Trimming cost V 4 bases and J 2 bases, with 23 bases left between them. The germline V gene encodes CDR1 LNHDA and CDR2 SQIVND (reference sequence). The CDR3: CASSSAGQGGTRNYGYTF. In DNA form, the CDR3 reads TGTGCCAGTAGTAGCGCGGGTCAGGGAGGGACCAGGAACTATGGCTACACCTTC.

The CDR3 loop reads CASSTIGLENTDTQYF. CDR3 DNA sequence: TGTGCCAGCAGCACAATTGGGCTAGAAAACACAGATACGCAGTATTTT. This chain uses TRBV4-2 with TRBJ2-3; D gene uncertain. CDR3 length equals 16 residues. V was trimmed by 5 bases and J by 2 bases, leaving 17 bases between them. Germline V gene lookup returns CDR1 LGHNA and CDR2 YNFKEQ.

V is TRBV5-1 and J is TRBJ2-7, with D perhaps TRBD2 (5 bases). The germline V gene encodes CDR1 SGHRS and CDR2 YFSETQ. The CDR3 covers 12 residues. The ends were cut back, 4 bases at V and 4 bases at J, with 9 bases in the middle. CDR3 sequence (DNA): TGCGCCAGCAGCCCCTCGGGGTACGAGCAGTACTTC. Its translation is CASSPSGYEQYF.

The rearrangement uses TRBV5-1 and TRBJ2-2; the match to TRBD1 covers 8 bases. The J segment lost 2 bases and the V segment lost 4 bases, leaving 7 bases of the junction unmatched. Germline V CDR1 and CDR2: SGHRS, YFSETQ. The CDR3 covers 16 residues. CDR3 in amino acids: CASSPGTGTNTGELFF. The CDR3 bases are TGCGCCAGCAGCCCGGGGACAGGAACAAACACCGGGGAGCTGTTTTTT.

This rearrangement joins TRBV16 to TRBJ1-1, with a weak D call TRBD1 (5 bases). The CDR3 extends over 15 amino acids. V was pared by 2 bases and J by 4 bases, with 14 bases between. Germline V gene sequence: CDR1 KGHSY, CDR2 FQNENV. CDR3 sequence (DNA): TGTGCCAGCAGCCAAGAGACAGCATCCAGCACTGAAGCTTTCTTT. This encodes CASSQETASSTEAFF.

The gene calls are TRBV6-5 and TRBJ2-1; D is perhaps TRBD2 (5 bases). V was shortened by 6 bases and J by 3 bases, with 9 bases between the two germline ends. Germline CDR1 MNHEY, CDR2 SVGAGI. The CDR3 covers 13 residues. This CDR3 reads CASRFGVYNEQFF. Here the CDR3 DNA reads TGTGCCAGCAGGTTCGGGGTCTACAATGAGCAGTTCTTC.